This T cell receptor (beta chain) originates from a study of T cell clones after liver transplantation. Overall study context: A pre-transplant mixed lymphocyte reaction with TCRbeta sequencing defined graft-donor-reactive clones followed in post-transplant blood. Until 12-24 months post-transplant, subjects got standard immunosuppression and no induction. Tolerance: complete withdrawal held at least one year, liver enzymes staying within twice normal.

Libraries were prepared by immunoSEQ multiplex PCR; TCRdb keeps only in-frame clonotypes and omits some of them. Among 68,000 or so clones listed, around 80% were seen once. As for this clone: What it recognizes is unknown.

Study-wide results and caveats: The donor-reactive repertoire was only partly measurable in a couple of subjects, lacking donor cells.

The CDR3 extends over 11 amino acids. CDR1 and CDR2 (germline): GTSNPN, SVGIG (reference sequence). V lost 3 bases to trimming and J lost 8 bases; unmatched junction nucleotides: 3. The receptor was isolated from a human donor who received a liver transplant. Sequencing used CD4+ T cells from blood, obtained before liver transplant. The chain couples TRBV30 to TRBJ1-1, with 7 positions matching TRBD1. For the CDR3, the DNA is TGTGCCTGGAGAAGGACAGGAGAAGCTTTCTTT. This encodes CAWRRTGEAFF. The variable domain in full, completed from reference TRBV30 and TRBJ1-1, reads SQTIHQWPATLVQPVGSPLSLECTVEGTSNPNLYWYRQAAGRGLQLLFYSVGIGQISSEVPQNLSASRPQDRQFILSSKKLLLSDSGFYLCAWRRTGEAFFGQGTRLTVV.